The 17 T cell receptor beta chains listed next were all sequenced from one sample in a study of patients with pleural tuberculosis. Via MiXCR, TCRdb re-called the reads, giving one row per CDR3 protein. Of about 50,000 distinct CDR3 sequences listed, 6% to 8% were seen once; the top ten hold roughly 17%. The receptors derive from a human donor with pleural tuberculosis.

Points on this clonotype: Being one base from a much bigger clone, this may be a read error. The rearrangement links TRBV28 to TRBJ2-7; the match to TRBD1 covers 7 bases. Germline CDR1 is MDHEN and CDR2 is SYDVKM. CDR3 size: 14 residues. The CDR3 region is CARSRWDSSYEQYF. CDR3 nucleotides: TGTGCCCGCAGTCGATGGGACAGCTCCTACGAGCAGTACTTC.

At least ten counts were recorded for this clonotype. The chain carries TRBV4-1 and TRBJ1-6; 8 nucleotides match TRBD1. Trimming cost V 7 bases and J 5 bases; bases outside gene matches: 10. This CDR3 comprises 16 residues. Germline V gives CDR1 MGHRA, CDR2 YSYEKL. DNA for the CDR3: TGCGCCAGCAACCACAGGGGGGACCCAAATAATTCACCCCTCCACTTT. Translated: CASNHRGDPNNSPLHF.

In its sample, this clonotype was seen many times. J is TRBJ1-2 and V is TRBV4-2; 7 bases agree with TRBD1. V gave up 5 bases and J gave up 3 bases; unmatched junction bases: 6. This CDR3 contains 14 residues. The V gene's germline CDR1 is LGHNA and CDR2 YNFKEQ. The CDR3 here is CASSKDRNHYGYTF. CDR3 nucleotides: TGTGCCAGCAGCAAGGACAGGAACCACTATGGCTACACCTTC.

The table lists this clonotype with a few counts. DNA for the CDR3: TGTGCCAGCTCACCAAGCTCCAGAAAAGAGACCCAGTACTTC. It specifies CASSPSSRKETQYF. This chain joins TRBV18 and TRBJ2-5; D is unclear. V lost 2 bases to trimming and J lost 3 bases, with 10 bases between them. CDR3 size: 14 residues. In germline, CDR1 is KGHSH, CDR2 LQKENI.

This clonotype was recorded at least ten times. V usage is TRBV20-1 and J usage is TRBJ1-2; D gene ambiguous. Trimming pared 3 bases from V and 2 bases from J, leaving 16 bases between. The CDR3 spans 15 residues. The V gene's germline CDR1 is DFQATT and CDR2 SNEGSKA (reference sequence). The CDR3 spells CSARAFDDLNYGYTF. Written as DNA, the CDR3 is TGCAGTGCTAGGGCCTTTGACGACTTAAACTATGGCTACACCTTC.

This clonotype was seen many times. The chain combines TRBV11-2 with TRBJ2-7, with a tentative D call TRBD1 (6 bases). CDR1 is SGHAT and CDR2 is FQNNGV in the germline V gene. The V end was cut by 3 bases, the J end by 4 bases, with 10 bases between. The CDR3 is made up of 13 amino acids. CDR3 coding DNA: TGTGCCAGCAGCTTTACAGGGAGTTACGAGCAGTACGTC. It yields the protein CASSFTGSYEQYV.

This clonotype was counted at least ten times. The chain couples TRBV27 to TRBJ2-4, with 8 bases that match TRBD2. Germline assignment: CDR1 MNHEY and CDR2 SMNVEV (reference sequence). The length of the CDR3 is 13 residues. With 6 bases clipped from V and 4 bases from J, the junction kept 2 bases outside the gene matches. The CDR3 nucleotides are TGTGCCAGCAGGGGACTAGATAAAAACATTCAGTACTTC. Amino acids: CASRGLDKNIQYF.

Comments on this clonotype: Given a much more abundant clone one base away, this may be a read error. This chain connects TRBV11-2 to TRBJ2-5; no clear D. Germline assignment: CDR1 SGHAT and CDR2 FQNNGV. V was clipped by 5 bases and J by 2 bases, with 6 bases between them. The CDR3 length is 12 residues. CDR3 residues: CASSPTQETQYF. The CDR3 nucleotides are TGTGCCAGCAGCCCAACACAAGAGACCCAGTACTTC.

This clonotype has a count of ten or more. CDR3 nucleotides: TGTGCCAGCGGGACAGGGGGAAAGACCCAGTACTTC. Protein product: CASGTGGKTQYF. This chain links TRBV2 with TRBJ2-5; TRBD1 aligns across 11 bases. The J segment lost 6 bases and the V segment lost 8 bases, leaving 2 bases of the junction unmatched. The germline V gene encodes CDR1 SNHLY and CDR2 FYNNEI. This CDR3 is 12 amino acids long.

This clonotype occurred many times. The V gene is TRBV20-1, the J gene TRBJ2-3; D is perhaps TRBD2 (5 bases). Germline loops: CDR1 DFQATT, CDR2 SNEGSKA (reference sequence). This CDR3 comprises 14 residues. Trimming removed 3 bases from V and 1 base from J, with 11 bases in between. CDR3 in DNA: TGCAGTGCTAGTTGCTCGGACTGCACAGATACGCAGTATTTT. Amino acids: CSASCSDCTDTQYF.

This sequence joins TRBV28 and TRBJ1-1; D gene uncertain. V was pared by 2 bases and J by 5 bases, with 12 bases between. In germline, CDR1 is MDHEN, CDR2 SYDVKM. This CDR3 has 14 residues. In DNA, the CDR3 is TGTGCCAGCAGTTTACACCAGAAGCATACTGAAGCTTTCTTT. Encoded protein: CASSLHQKHTEAFF. Supplemented by reference TRBV28 and TRBJ1-1, the full variable domain reads DVKVTQSSRYLVKRTGEKVFLECVQDMDHENMFWYRQDPGLGLRLIYFSYDVKMKEKGDIPEGYSVSREKKERFSLILESASTNQTSMYLCASSLHQKHTEAFFGQGTRLTVV.

This clonotype appeared many times. The chain's CDR3 is CASSLSQGLSNYGYTF. In nucleotides, the CDR3 is TGTGCCAGCTCTTTATCACAGGGTTTGTCTAACTATGGCTACACCTTC. The rearrangement links TRBV27 to TRBJ1-2; maybe TRBD1 (6 bases). The germline V gene encodes CDR1 MNHEY and CDR2 SMNVEV (reference sequence). The CDR3 loop spans 16 amino acids. The ends were cut back, 8 bases at V and 0 bases at J, with 19 bases in the middle.

J is TRBJ1-3 and V is TRBV21-1; TRBD1 reflects the table's D call only, with no check against the DNA. TRBV21-1 is recorded as a pseudogene. The CDR3 runs to 16 residues. The CDR3, as DNA: TGTGCCAGCAGCACCCACGACAGGCGCGGTGGAAACACCATATATTTT. It translates to CASSTHDRRGGNTIYF.

This clonotype occurred many times. The chain uses TRBV3-1 and TRBJ1-2; D is unresolved. The CDR3 sequence is 14 residues long. Per the germline V gene, CDR1 is LGHDT and CDR2 is YNNKEL (reference sequence). V was pared by 4 bases and J by 0 bases, with 9 bases between. As DNA, the CDR3 is TGTGCCAGCAGCCCTCTCATCTCTAACTATGGCTACACCTTC. Protein product: CASSPLISNYGYTF.

At least ten counts were recorded for this clonotype. The chain employs TRBV4-1 and TRBJ1-2; 8 nucleotides align to TRBD1. The ends lost 0 bases at V and 10 bases at J; junction bases unmatched: 10. Per germline, CDR1 MGHRA and CDR2 YSYEKL. This CDR3 region has 15 residues. This CDR3 reads CASSQDWARGRAYTF. DNA of the CDR3: TGCGCCAGCAGCCAAGATTGGGCCAGGGGGCGCGCCTACACCTTC.

The chain combines TRBV12-3 or TRBV12-4 with TRBJ2-7; D unclear. The CDR3 has 13 amino acids. Between the trimmed V and J ends, which lost 4 bases and 4 bases, there was a span of 11 bases. The CDR3 here is CASSSPNLYEQYV. The CDR3 coding sequence is TGTGCCAGCAGTTCCCCTAACCTATACGAGCAGTACGTC.

This clonotype was counted at least ten times. The chain couples TRBV6-4 to TRBJ1-2, with 7 bases aligning to TRBD1. The CDR3 runs 14 residues. Germline CDR1 reads MRHNA; CDR2 reads SNTAGT. V lost 4 bases and J lost 3; bases outside the gene matches: 5. CDR3 protein: CASSGGGTDYGYTF. For the CDR3, the DNA is TGTGCCAGCAGTGGCGGAGGGACAGACTATGGCTACACCTTC.